The subject of this entry is one T cell receptor beta chain. Antigen unknown. The data are from a study of shared clonotypes between healthy human individuals. Every one of the donors was a Caucasian adult that lived in Nashville, Tennessee. Germline CDR1 MDHEN, CDR2 SYDVKM. This CDR3 has 15 residues. The trim removed 3 bases at V and 4 bases at J, leaving 5 bases unmatched. Method: immunoSEQ multiplex PCR; TCRdb's copy keeps in-frame clones and lacks some. Found here are some 630,000 clones, about three quarters of them singletons; the top ten hold about 2%. Overall study results and limits: Inspection by rarefaction showed sorted-subset sequencing to be incomplete despite large depth.

The sample consisted of memory CD4+ T cells sorted from blood. Described subset: CD45RA-negative fraction. The TCR comes from a woman in her 30s in good health. The rearrangement links TRBV28 to TRBJ1-5, with 8 bases identical to TRBD1. CDR3 DNA: TGTGCCAGCAGTTTCAGGACAGGGTGGAATCAGCCCCAGCATTTT. As protein: CASSFRTGWNQPQHF.